This T cell receptor beta chain was recovered during a study of OX40 agonist ivuxolimab in advanced cancers. Across the study: Patients enrolled in dose escalation were diagnosed with hepatocellular carcinoma, melanoma, renal cell or head and neck cancer.

Germline loops: CDR1 SQVTM, CDR2 ANQGSEA. CDR3 length equals 14 residues. Trimming stripped 6 bases from V and 5 bases from J, with 17 bases between. The timepoints at which blood was sampled were baseline, cycle 4 day 1, and cycle 7 day 1. Libraries were prepared by immunoSEQ multiplex PCR; TCRdb keeps only in-frame clonotypes and omits some of them. Among about 34,000 clones listed, approximately 82% were seen once. The rearrangement uses TRBV29-1 and TRBJ1-5, with a tentative D call TRBD1 (6 bases). The sample in question was CD4+ or CD8+ T cells sorted from blood, obtained in a trial of the OX40 agonist ivuxolimab. This TCR came from an adult with an advanced solid tumor such as melanoma, head and neck, liver or kidney cancer. For the CDR3, the DNA is TGCAGCGTAACGACAGGCGGTCCCGATCAGCCCCAGCATTTT. It codes for CSVTTGGPDQPQHF.